The 22 T cell receptor beta chains below all came from one sample that was sequenced in a study of T cells after somatic rescue of genetic block. This table comes from immunoSEQ multiplex PCR, and its TCRdb copy is limited to in-frame clones, with some not included. The data hold 70,000 to 95,000 clones, with more than 80% observed a single time. Source material: peripheral blood mononuclear cells (PBMCs). The receptors shown here come from a young woman.

The rearrangement uses TRBV11-2 and TRBJ1-2; unclear D gene. The germline V gene has CDR1 SGHAT and CDR2 FQNNGV. The V end was cut by 5 bases, the J end by 5 bases, with 9 bases between. The CDR3 spans 12 residues. DNA for the CDR3: TGTGCCAGCAGCCCCGCGGGGTATGGCTACACCTTC. It is translated as CASSPAGYGYTF. Variable domain in full (rest from reference TRBV11-2 and TRBJ1-2): EAGVAQSPRYKIIEKRQSVAFWCNPISGHATLYWYQQILGQGPKLLIQFQNNGVVDDSQLPKDRFSAERLKGVDSTLKIQPAKLEDSAVYLCASSPAGYGYTFGSGTRLTVV.

V and J are TRBV6-5 and TRBJ1-5; 7 nucleotides match TRBD1. CDR3 length equals 14 residues. The junction had 5 bases not matched to a gene; V was cut back by 4 bases and J by 5 bases. From germline, CDR1 is MNHEY and CDR2 SVGAGI. CDR3 nucleotide sequence: TGTGCCAGCAGTTCTTGGACAGGAGATCAGCCCCAGCATTTT. As protein: CASSSWTGDQPQHF.

CDR3 DNA sequence: TGTGCCTGGAGCGCCCCCGGGCCTCGGGGGAGGGAGCAGTACTTC. Amino acid sequence: CAWSAPGPRGREQYF. V usage is TRBV30 and J usage is TRBJ2-7; tentative D call: TRBD2 (6 bases). The CDR3 is made up of 15 amino acids. Deletions cut 3 bases from V and 7 bases from J, with 22 bases between. Germline V gives CDR1 GTSNPN, CDR2 SVGIG (reference sequence).

This clone was observed a handful of times. CDR3 DNA: TGTGCCAGCAGCTTGCTTTCCGGATACGAGCAGTACTTC. The encoded protein is CASSLLSGYEQYF. The rearrangement links TRBV5-4 to TRBJ2-7; no definite D call. This CDR3 comprises 13 residues. The V gene lost 1 base and the J gene lost 4 bases, with 9 bases spanning the gap. Germline V gene lookup returns CDR1 SGHNT and CDR2 YYREEE (reference sequence).

This clone was counted between two and nine times. This chain joins TRBV6-4 and TRBJ1-1; possibly TRBD1 for D (5 bases). Germline CDR1 MRHNA, CDR2 SNTAGT. This CDR3 is 14 amino acids long. V was cut by 6 bases and J by 1 base, with 12 bases left in between. CDR3 sequence (DNA): TGTGCCAGCAGGCCACAACAGGAGAACACTGAAGCTTTCTTT. Protein sequence: CASRPQQENTEAFF.

The chain couples TRBV6-6 to TRBJ2-3, with D unclear. The CDR3 runs 16 residues. Germline assignment: CDR1 MNHNY and CDR2 SVGAGI (reference sequence). V lost 2 bases and J 0 bases, leaving 12 bases between the germline ends. Written as DNA, the CDR3 is TGTGCCAGCAGTTACCGGCTATCCGCTAGCACAGATACGCAGTATTTT. Translated: CASSYRLSASTDTQYF.

The chain has TRBV11-2 and TRBJ1-4; D unresolved. This CDR3 region has 14 residues. Germline lookup yields CDR1 SGHAT and CDR2 FQNNGV. The V end was cut by 2 bases, the J end by 8 bases, with 12 bases between. The CDR3 DNA reads TGTGCCAGCAGCTTATTCTTCCTAGGGGAAAAACTGTTTTTT. This gives the protein CASSLFFLGEKLFF.

V usage is TRBV10-1 and J usage is TRBJ2-5; 9 bases are a match to TRBD2. CDR3 length: 16 amino acids. Germline assignment: CDR1 WNHNN and CDR2 SYGVQD (reference sequence). Germline trimming cut 0 bases from V and 1 base from J; bases unmatched to any gene: 3. CDR3 in DNA: TGCGCCAGCAGTGAGTCCTCGACTAGCGGCCAAGAGACCCAGTACTTC. Translating gives CASSESSTSGQETQYF.

The CDR3 loop reads CASSATENYGYTF. CDR3 in DNA: TGTGCCAGCAGCGCCACGGAAAACTATGGCTACACCTTC. The chain employs TRBV9 and TRBJ1-2; the D is unclear. The CDR3 is 13 amino acids. Trimming took 3 bases from V and 2 from J, leaving 8 bases between them. Germline V gene lookup returns CDR1 SGDLS and CDR2 YYNGEE.

This rearrangement joins TRBV13 to TRBJ1-1; no reliable D call. CDR3 length: 15 amino acids. The ends were cut back, 7 bases at V and 0 bases at J, with 15 bases in the middle. Germline values: CDR1 PRHDT, CDR2 FYEKMQ (reference sequence). The CDR3 is CASNNQRTMNTEAFF. The CDR3 nucleotides are TGTGCCAGCAATAATCAAAGAACTATGAACACTGAAGCTTTCTTT.

This chain links TRBV21-1 with TRBJ1-4; TRBD1 reflects the table's D call only, with no check against the DNA. TRBV21-1 corresponds to a pseudogene. The CDR3 spans 17 residues. CDR3 DNA sequence: TGTGCCAGCAGCAAAGCCAACGGGACAGGGAAGCAAGAAAAACTGTTTTTT. This codes for CASSKANGTGKQEKLFF.

The V gene is TRBV27, the J gene TRBJ2-3; TRBD2 is a possible D gene (5 bases). V lost 6 bases and J lost 6, with 22 bases in between. CDR1 is MNHEY, CDR2 SMNVEV, per germline (reference sequence). The CDR3 sequence is 16 residues long. CDR3 coding DNA: TGTGCCAGCAGCCCCACGGTGGGAGTTTTGATGGATACGCAGTATTTT. It encodes CASSPTVGVLMDTQYF.

This clone was counted a single time. The chain uses TRBV10-1 and TRBJ1-1, with 12 bases matching TRBD1. This CDR3 has 14 amino acids. CDR1 and CDR2 from the germline V gene are WNHNN and SYGVQD (reference sequence). The chain's CDR3 is CDRDRGRFDAEAFF. The CDR3 region has the DNA TGCGACCGGGACAGGGGGCGTTTTGATGCTGAAGCTTTCTTT.

This rearrangement joins TRBV27 to TRBJ1-5; D might be TRBD1 (6 bases). Germline values: CDR1 MNHEY, CDR2 SMNVEV (reference sequence). The CDR3 consists of 14 residues. Trimming took off 6 bases at V and 0 bases at J, with 9 bases between the two ends. The chain's CDR3 is CASRRTVSNQPQHF. CDR3 DNA sequence: TGTGCCAGCAGACGGACAGTTAGCAATCAGCCCCAGCATTTT.

The chain combines TRBV30 with TRBJ2-3; D may match TRBD1 or TRBD2 (5 bases each). CDR1 is GTSNPN, CDR2 SVGIG, per germline (reference sequence). V was shortened by 7 bases and J by 2 bases, with 22 bases between the two germline ends. The CDR3 covers 16 residues. The CDR3 bases are TGTGCCTTCTATAATCATTGGGACCGGTCCACAGATACGCAGTATTTT. It codes for CAFYNHWDRSTDTQYF.

The V call is TRBV9, the J call TRBJ1-2, with 7 bases that match TRBD1. Per germline, CDR1 SGDLS and CDR2 YYNGEE. The trim removed 2 bases at V and 8 bases at J, leaving 12 bases unmatched. The CDR3 totals 15 residues. CDR3 residues: CASSVEGADVAGYTF. CDR3 in DNA: TGTGCCAGCAGCGTGGAGGGGGCGGATGTGGCGGGCTACACCTTC. Variable domain in full (rest from reference TRBV9 and TRBJ1-2): DSGVTQTPKHLITATGQRVTLRCSPRSGDLSVYWYQQSLDQGLQFLIQYYNGEERAKGNILERFSAQQFPDLHSELNLSSLELGDSALYFCASSVEGADVAGYTFGSGTRLTVV.

The V gene is TRBV27, the J gene TRBJ2-1; maybe TRBD1 (5 bases). Trimming removed 2 bases at V and 3 bases at J, with 11 bases between. The CDR3 totals 15 residues. Germline loops: CDR1 MNHEY, CDR2 SMNVEV (reference sequence). The CDR3 protein is CASSLGAQGYNEQFF. CDR3 bases: TGTGCCAGCAGTTTAGGGGCTCAGGGCTACAATGAGCAGTTCTTC.

The chain joins TRBV7-9 to TRBJ2-2; D remains ambiguous. The CDR3 is made up of 15 amino acids. Germline CDR1 SEHNR, CDR2 FQNEAQ (reference sequence). V lost 5 bases to trimming and J lost 1 base, with 11 bases between them. The CDR3 here is CASSRETVNTGELFF. CDR3 nucleotide sequence: TGTGCCAGCAGCCGTGAGACCGTGAACACCGGGGAGCTGTTTTTT.

The rearrangement uses TRBV30 and TRBJ2-6; a possible D gene is TRBD2 (6 bases). CDR1 is GTSNPN and CDR2 is SVGIG in the germline V gene (reference sequence). Trimming pared 8 bases from V and 1 base from J, leaving 12 bases between. This CDR3 region has 14 residues. CDR3 loop: CAGEVGSGANVLTF. The CDR3 nucleotides are TGTGCCGGGGAGGTAGGGTCTGGGGCCAACGTCCTGACTTTC. The full variable domain, completed using reference TRBV30 and TRBJ2-6, is SQTIHQWPATLVQPVGSPLSLECTVEGTSNPNLYWYRQAAGRGLQLLFYSVGIGQISSEVPQNLSASRPQDRQFILSSKKLLLSDSGFYLCAGEVGSGANVLTFGAGSRLTVL.

The CDR3 DNA follows: TGTGCCAGCAGCCCCAGGTCGACTTACAACGGACTACTCAGCTCCTACAATGAGCAGTTCTTC. It translates to CASSPRSTYNGLLSSYNEQFF. The chain has TRBV7-3 and TRBJ2-1; D perhaps matches TRBD2 (6 bases). Germline V gene data show CDR1 as SGHTA and CDR2 as FQGTGA. V gave up 5 bases and J gave up 0 bases, with 29 bases separating them. The CDR3 runs to 21 residues.

The rearrangement links TRBV27 to TRBJ2-7; TRBD2 matches 10 bases. The CDR3 length is 14 residues. Unmatched junction bases numbered 3, after V lost 3 bases and J lost 4 bases. Germline V gene lookup returns CDR1 MNHEY and CDR2 SMNVEV (reference sequence). CDR3 DNA sequence: TGTGCCAGCAGTTTGAGGACTAGCGGTTACGAGCAGTACTTC. Protein sequence: CASSLRTSGYEQYF.

The chain carries TRBV15 and TRBJ2-7, with 9 bases matching TRBD1. The CDR3 contains 16 residues. The germline V gene encodes CDR1 LNHNV and CDR2 YYDKDF (reference sequence). Trimming at V came to 0 bases and at J to 5 bases, leaving 8 bases not matched to a gene. CDR3 in DNA: TGTGCCACCAGCAGAGATCGCGGGACAGGGAACAACGAGCAGTACTTC. It yields the protein CATSRDRGTGNNEQYF.